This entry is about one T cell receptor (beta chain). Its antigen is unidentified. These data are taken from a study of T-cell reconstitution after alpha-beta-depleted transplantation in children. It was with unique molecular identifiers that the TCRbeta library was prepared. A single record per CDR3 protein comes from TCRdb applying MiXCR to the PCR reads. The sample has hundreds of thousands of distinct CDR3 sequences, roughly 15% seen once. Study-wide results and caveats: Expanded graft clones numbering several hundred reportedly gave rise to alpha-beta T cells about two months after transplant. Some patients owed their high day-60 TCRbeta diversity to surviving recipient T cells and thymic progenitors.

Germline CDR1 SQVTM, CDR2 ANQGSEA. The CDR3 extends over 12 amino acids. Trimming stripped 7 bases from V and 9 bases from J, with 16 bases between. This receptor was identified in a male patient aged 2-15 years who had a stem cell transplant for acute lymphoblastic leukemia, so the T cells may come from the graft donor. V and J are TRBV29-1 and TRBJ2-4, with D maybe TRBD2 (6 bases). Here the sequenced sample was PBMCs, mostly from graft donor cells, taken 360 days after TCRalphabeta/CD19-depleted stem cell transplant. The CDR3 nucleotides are TGCAGCGCGCTACCCGGGAGCGGCATTCAGTACTTC. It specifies CSALPGSGIQYF.